The 28 T cell receptor beta chains reported below all come from one sample, sequenced in a study of a mutant IDH1 vaccine in newly diagnosed glioma. Time point reported: baseline, week 1 (first vaccination visit). Treatment meaning: pre-vaccination baseline after standard-of-care therapy. Sequencing used immunoSEQ multiplex PCR; TCRdb keeps in-frame clones, though not all of them. The sample holds about 54,000 clones, around 80% seen once. The sample consisted of PBMCs, taken from a glioma patient treated with radiotherapy, temozolomide or both. The receptors originated from a man aged 18 to 30 with glioma.

Note on this clone: One junction end does not reproduce the germline sequence, and a read error may be involved. The chain combines TRBV19 with TRBJ1-6, with D possibly being TRBD1 (6 bases). The CDR3 loop spans 9 amino acids. The germline gives CDR1 LNHDA, CDR2 SQIVND (reference sequence). CDR3 loop: CASSDRPGF. The CDR3 nucleotides read TGTGCCAGTAGCGACAGGCCCGGGTTT.

The chain links TRBV29-1 to TRBJ1-2; D is perhaps TRBD1 (5 bases). Germline CDR1 reads SQVTM; CDR2 reads ANQGSEA. V lost 0 bases to trimming and J lost 8 bases, with 16 bases between them. The CDR3 contains 14 residues. CDR3 nucleotides: TGCAGCGTTGAAGAACCGGGGCCCGAATCGGGCTACACCTTC. Translated: CSVEEPGPESGYTF.

The chain links TRBV15 to TRBJ1-5; D unclear. The V gene lost 8 bases and the J gene lost 3 bases, with 17 bases spanning the gap. The CDR3 covers 15 residues. CDR1 and CDR2 (germline): LNHNV, YYDKDF (reference sequence). The CDR3 spells CATRSGNLFNQPQHF. The CDR3 region has the DNA TGTGCCACCCGATCGGGGAACCTATTCAATCAGCCCCAGCATTTT.

This chain connects TRBV7-2 to TRBJ1-5, with D possibly being TRBD1 (5 bases). Germline V CDR1 and CDR2: SGHTA, FQGNSA. This CDR3 spans 15 amino acids. V was trimmed by 5 bases and J by 3 bases, leaving 14 bases between them. The CDR3 loop is CASSLEGAANQPQHF. Here the CDR3 DNA reads TGTGCCAGCAGCCTAGAAGGGGCAGCCAATCAGCCCCAGCATTTT.

J is TRBJ2-2 and V is TRBV2, with D possibly TRBD2 on 6 matching bases. Per germline, CDR1 SNHLY and CDR2 FYNNEI. Trimming took off 2 bases at V and 6 bases at J, with 13 bases between the two ends. The CDR3 covers 15 residues. The CDR3 nucleotides are TGTGCCAGCAGTGAATTCGGGACTGACGCCGGGGAGCTGTTTTTT. Translating it yields CASSEFGTDAGELFF.

A note on this clone: The same CDR3 is also encoded by other DNA sequences in this sample. This chain links TRBV7-2 with TRBJ1-1; the D gene is possibly TRBD1 (5 bases). The CDR3 has 12 residues. The V gene's germline CDR1 is SGHTA and CDR2 FQGNSA. V lost 2 bases and J 7 bases, leaving 8 bases between the germline ends. CDR3 sequence (DNA): TGTGCCAGCAGCTTAACGGGGGTTGAAGCTTTCTTT. This translates into CASSLTGVEAFF. The full variable domain, its missing parts supplied by reference TRBV7-2 and TRBJ1-1, is GAGVSQSPSNKVTEKGKDVELRCDPISGHTALYWYRQSLGQGLEFLIYFQGNSAPDKSGLPSDRFSAERTGGSVSTLTIQRTQQEDSAVYLCASSLTGVEAFFGQGTRLTVV.

The V and J genes are TRBV6-6 and TRBJ1-1; weak D call: TRBD1 (6 bases). The CDR3 contains 14 residues. From germline, CDR1 is MNHNY and CDR2 SVGAGI (reference sequence). V was shortened by 2 bases and J by 8 bases, with 15 bases between the two germline ends. The CDR3 region is CASSYPGRQAEAFF. The DNA for the CDR3 is TGTGCCAGCAGTTACCCTGGAAGACAGGCCGAAGCTTTCTTT.

The sample holds a few counts of this clone. This sequence joins TRBV2 and TRBJ2-7; 16 bases fit TRBD2. Germline CDR1 SNHLY, CDR2 FYNNEI. Germline trimming cut 5 bases from V and 2 bases from J; bases unmatched to any gene: 6. This CDR3 is built from 17 residues. The CDR3 region has the DNA TGTGCCAGCAGTTCCGGGACTAGCGGGGGGGAGGCCTACGAGCAGTACTTC. Its protein is CASSSGTSGGEAYEQYF.

This clone was recorded only once. The rearrangement links TRBV5-4 to TRBJ2-3, with TRBD2 matching 9 bases. The junction had 3 bases not matched to a gene; V was cut back by 1 base and J by 0 bases. Looked up from germline, CDR1 is SGHNT and CDR2 is YYREEE (reference sequence). The length of the CDR3 is 16 residues. The CDR3 nucleotides read TGTGCCAGCAGCTTGAGGGCGGGGGGGAGCACAGATACGCAGTATTTT. Amino acid sequence: CASSLRAGGSTDTQYF.

The rearrangement joins TRBV9 to TRBJ2-7; D ambiguous. The CDR3 covers 14 residues. The V gene lost 0 bases and the J gene lost 0 bases, with 7 bases spanning the gap. Germline loops: CDR1 SGDLS, CDR2 YYNGEE. The CDR3 sequence is CASSVGQASYEQYF. The CDR3 DNA sequence: TGTGCCAGCAGCGTAGGCCAGGCCTCCTACGAGCAGTACTTC. Combining the CDR3 with reference TRBV9 and TRBJ2-7 gives the whole variable domain DSGVTQTPKHLITATGQRVTLRCSPRSGDLSVYWYQQSLDQGLQFLIQYYNGEERAKGNILERFSAQQFPDLHSELNLSSLELGDSALYFCASSVGQASYEQYFGPGTRLTVT.

This clone was observed a single time. The gene calls are TRBV29-1 and TRBJ2-4; no reliable D call. The V end lost 4 bases, the J end lost 2 bases, and 18 bases lay between the germline ends. The CDR3 runs to 16 residues. Germline CDR1 and CDR2: SQVTM and ANQGSEA. CDR3 amino acids: CSVAFLGPPPKNIQYF. For the CDR3, the DNA is TGCAGCGTTGCCTTCCTCGGGCCACCCCCCAAAAACATTCAGTACTTC.

This clone occurred a few times. The CDR3 DNA is TGTGCCTGGAGTCTAGAAAGGGGTGGCTACACCTTC. Translating it yields CAWSLERGGYTF. V and J are TRBV30 and TRBJ1-2, with TRBD1 as a possible D gene (5 bases). The germline V gene has CDR1 GTSNPN and CDR2 SVGIG (reference sequence). V was trimmed by 2 bases and J by 7 bases, leaving 11 bases between them. This CDR3 contains 12 residues.

Comment on this clone: The junction differs from germline at one of its ends, possibly a read error. The rearrangement links TRBV19 to TRBJ1-4; TRBD1 is a possible D gene (5 bases). The CDR3 length is 15 residues. Germline V gene sequence: CDR1 LNHDA, CDR2 SQIVND (reference sequence). CDR3: CASSMGTDYNEKRFF. Written as DNA, the CDR3 is TGTGCCAGTAGTATGGGGACGGACTATAATGAAAAACGGTTTTTT.

V gene TRBV29-1 combines with J gene TRBJ2-7; D gene uncertain. Germline CDR1 SQVTM, CDR2 ANQGSEA. CDR3 length: 14 amino acids. The ends were cut back, 1 base at V and 4 bases at J, with 14 bases in the middle. This CDR3 is CSVEGSGVGYEQYF. CDR3 coding DNA: TGCAGCGTTGAAGGATCTGGGGTGGGTTACGAGCAGTACTTC.

The rearrangement links TRBV10-3 to TRBJ2-7; TRBD1 might be the D (6 bases). The CDR3 spans 14 residues. The germline V gene has CDR1 ENHRY and CDR2 SYGVKD. The V end lost 2 bases, the J end lost 0 bases, and 8 bases lay between the germline ends. CDR3 protein: CAISERDTSYEQYF. The CDR3 DNA follows: TGTGCCATCAGTGAGAGGGACACCTCCTACGAGCAGTACTTC.

V is TRBV5-6 and J is TRBJ2-5, with 10 bases identical to TRBD2. The CDR3 extends over 18 amino acids. The germline V gene has CDR1 SGHDT and CDR2 YYEEEE. Trimming cost V 1 base and J 0 bases; bases outside gene matches: 9. CDR3 residues: CASSLRTSGVGYQETQYF. CDR3 nucleotides: TGTGCCAGCAGCTTGCGGACTAGCGGAGTTGGGTACCAAGAGACCCAGTACTTC.

The chain carries TRBV4-3 and TRBJ2-2, with 7 bases matching TRBD2. The ends lost 4 bases at V and 1 base at J; junction bases unmatched: 6. Germline values: CDR1 LGHNA, CDR2 YSLEER. There are 16 residues in the CDR3. CDR3 loop: CASSRTGGGNTGELFF. In DNA form, the CDR3 reads TGCGCCAGCAGCCGTACGGGCGGGGGGAACACCGGGGAGCTGTTTTTT.

The V gene is TRBV30, the J gene TRBJ1-2; D may be TRBD1 (6 bases). Trimming cost V 4 bases and J 4 bases, with 13 bases left between them. CDR3 length: 13 amino acids. The V gene's germline CDR1 is GTSNPN and CDR2 SVGIG (reference sequence). In DNA, the CDR3 is TGTGCCTGGACCGCCAGGGGAGGCTATGGCTACACCTTC. Protein sequence: CAWTARGGYGYTF.

This sequence joins TRBV7-9 and TRBJ1-3; D possibly corresponds to TRBD1 (5 bases). Trimming pared 5 bases from V and 0 bases from J, leaving 11 bases between. CDR1 is SEHNR, CDR2 FQNEAQ, per germline (reference sequence). The CDR3 is 15 amino acids. DNA for the CDR3: TGTGCCAGCAGCAAAGACAGTAACTCTGGAAACACCATATATTTT. It encodes CASSKDSNSGNTIYF.

This clone was counted between two and nine times. The rearrangement links TRBV29-1 to TRBJ1-1; D remains unclear. V shed 2 bases and J shed 4 bases, with 11 bases lying between them. CDR1 is SQVTM, CDR2 ANQGSEA, per germline. The CDR3 is made up of 13 amino acids. The DNA of the CDR3 is TGCAGCGTTGAAACCGACCGGGGCACTGAAGCTTTCTTT. Protein: CSVETDRGTEAFF. The entire variable domain, with the rest obtained from reference TRBV29-1 and TRBJ1-1, is as follows: SAVISQKPSRDICQRGTSLTIQCQVDSQVTMMFWYRQQPGQSLTLIATANQGSEATYESGFVIDKFPISRPNLTFSTLTVSNMSPEDSSIYLCSVETDRGTEAFFGQGTRLTVV.

The rearrangement uses TRBV7-9 and TRBJ2-7, with 9 bases aligning to TRBD2. Germline values: CDR1 SEHNR, CDR2 FQNEAQ (reference sequence). The CDR3 totals 15 residues. V was pared by 7 bases and J by 4 bases, with 11 bases of the junction left unmatched. The DNA for the CDR3 is TGTGCCAGCACCCCACAGGCTAGCGGGGTATACGAGCAGTACTTC. It is translated as CASTPQASGVYEQYF.

The rearrangement links TRBV6-5 to TRBJ1-2; 7 bases fit TRBD1. The ends lost 2 bases at V and 7 bases at J; junction bases unmatched: 10. The germline V gene encodes CDR1 MNHEY and CDR2 SVGAGI. The CDR3 spans 15 residues. The CDR3 DNA sequence: TGTGCCAGCAGTTACCTTGGTGAAGGGGGCAGTGGCTACACCTTC. Translating it yields CASSYLGEGGSGYTF.

J is TRBJ1-1 and V is TRBV20-1; tentative D call: TRBD1 (6 bases). V lost 3 bases to trimming and J lost 11 bases, with 13 bases between them. In germline, CDR1 is DFQATT, CDR2 SNEGSKA (reference sequence). The CDR3 length is 11 residues. The CDR3 is CSASRQAVAFF. The CDR3 bases are TGCAGTGCTAGTAGACAGGCCGTGGCTTTCTTT.

The gene calls are TRBV6-5 and TRBJ2-7; D is unresolved. The CDR3 extends over 16 amino acids. Deletions cut 2 bases from V and 0 bases from J, with 14 bases between. The germline CDR1 and CDR2 sequences are MNHEY and SVGAGI. CDR3 sequence: CASSYTIVPSSYEQYF. For the CDR3, the DNA is TGTGCCAGCAGTTACACGATAGTCCCCTCCTCCTACGAGCAGTACTTC.

A single count supports this clone. The chain joins TRBV4-3 to TRBJ2-5, with D tentatively TRBD1 or TRBD2 (7 bases each). The V and J ends lost 3 bases and 5 bases respectively, with 13 bases between them. CDR3 length: 14 residues. Germline V CDR1 and CDR2: LGHNA, YSLEER. The CDR3 loop reads CASSQGGTEETQYF. CDR3 coding DNA: TGCGCCAGCAGCCAGGGGGGGACAGAGGAGACCCAGTACTTC.

The chain links TRBV19 to TRBJ1-5, with D possibly being TRBD1 (5 bases). Germline CDR1 and CDR2: LNHDA and SQIVND (reference sequence). This CDR3 has 17 residues. With 7 bases removed from V and 2 bases from J, the gap between germline ends came to 21 bases. CDR3 sequence (DNA): TGTGCCAGTACTAAATTGCTTGGGGCAGCGGGCAATCAGCCCCAGCATTTT. Translated, it gives CASTKLLGAAGNQPQHF.

The rearrangement uses TRBV29-1 and TRBJ2-3; a possible D gene is TRBD1 (6 bases). With 5 bases removed from V and 1 base from J, the gap between germline ends came to 16 bases. Germline lookup yields CDR1 SQVTM and CDR2 ANQGSEA. The CDR3 loop spans 15 amino acids. CDR3 coding DNA: TGCAGCGTTAATCGACAGGTGTTAGGCACAGATACGCAGTATTTT. Amino acid sequence: CSVNRQVLGTDTQYF.

The chain combines TRBV28 with TRBJ1-1; D gene uncertain. Trimming took off 7 bases at V and 1 base at J, with 10 bases between the two ends. This CDR3 comprises 13 residues. Per germline, CDR1 MDHEN and CDR2 SYDVKM. This chain's CDR3 is CASKRAANTEAFF. CDR3 coding DNA: TGTGCCAGCAAAAGGGCGGCGAACACTGAAGCTTTCTTT.